The text below deals with one TCR beta chain. This specimen belongs to a study of regulatory T cells in long-lasting Graves disease. As for time point: newly diagnosed GD, antithyroid drugs for less than 3 months. RNA from PBMCs was the source of the TCR library. Germline CDR1 and CDR2: SGHVS and FQNEAQ. Unmatched junction bases numbered 9, after V lost 5 bases and J lost 3 bases. The CDR3 spans 15 residues. Arm-PCR of CDR3 regions with iRepertoire HTBI primers generated TCR beta libraries. TCRdb recomputed calls from the multiplex PCR reads with MiXCR, one row per CDR3 protein. In the table there are fewer than 650,000 distinct CDR3 sequences, 16% of which are singletons. In addition, the sample was reused for a study of T cells in Graves' hyperthyroidism and ophthalmopathy.

The sequence was obtained from a young woman with Graves disease. Sequenced here: peripheral blood mononuclear cells (PBMCs), sampled at new diagnosis, from a patient treated with antithyroid drugs. The V gene is TRBV7-8, the J gene TRBJ2-7; TRBD2 aligns across 8 bases. In DNA, the CDR3 is TGTGCCAGCAGCCATAGCGGGGTCAAATACTACGAGCAGTACTTC. Protein sequence: CASSHSGVKYYEQYF.